Reported below is one TCR beta chain. As yet, its antigen is unknown. It may be a read error: a sequence one base away is much more abundant. This sample is drawn from a study of glioma-infiltrating T cells. Study at large: Low-grade gliomas were grade II; glioblastomas were grade IV at initial diagnosis. Sequencing aimed for 4.5- to 10-fold coverage of roughly one million peripheral T cells.

Study results and caveats: Non-neoplastic patients had below-expected tissue-blood divergence, while all gliomas exceeded expectation. A blood CDR3 motif signature was depleted in highly divergent patients.

Per the germline V gene, CDR1 is MNHEY and CDR2 is SVGEGT. V lost 4 bases, J lost 10 bases, and 14 bases lay in between. CDR3 length: 13 amino acids. Amplification of TCR alpha and beta CDR3 regions from RNA used iRepertoire nested multiplex PCR. TCRdb passed the multiplex PCR reads through MiXCR, listing each CDR3 protein once. The sample yields more than 350,000 distinct CDR3 sequences, roughly two fifths seen once. The chain links TRBV6-2 or TRBV6-3 to TRBJ2-1; D gene ambiguous. The source is a human donor with low-grade glioma or glioblastoma, undergoing nonglioma brain surgery, or in good health (not recorded which). The source material was glioma tissue, nonneoplastic brain tissue, or PBMCs (not recorded which). This CDR3 is CASSSAATYEQFF. CDR3 sequence (DNA): TGTGCCAGCAGTTCCGCGGCAACCTACGAGCAGTTCTTC.